The 17 T cell receptor beta chains listed next were all sequenced from one sample in a study of blood T cell repertoires in COVID-19. Method: immunoSEQ multiplex PCR; TCRdb's copy keeps in-frame clones and lacks some. The sample records around 180,000 clones, roughly 86% being singletons. Sequencing was performed on peripheral blood. Every receptor here comes from a woman aged 30 to 39 with active or convalescent COVID-19.

The V call is TRBV9, the J call TRBJ2-2; TRBD2 matches at 8 bases. The ends lost 3 bases at V and 5 bases at J; junction bases unmatched: 12. Germline lookup yields CDR1 SGDLS and CDR2 YYNGEE. The CDR3 consists of 17 residues. The CDR3 DNA is TGTGCCAGCAGCGCGTCTTTGCGGGGGGTCGTTACCGGGGAGCTGTTTTTT. Its protein product is CASSASLRGVVTGELFF.

For the CDR3, the DNA is TGTGCCAGCAGCTACGGACAGAACTATGGCTACACCTTC. The encoded protein is CASSYGQNYGYTF. The chain combines TRBV6-6 with TRBJ1-2; maybe TRBD1 (6 bases). CDR3 length: 13 amino acids. Germline-derived CDR1 and CDR2 are MNHNY and SVGAGI (reference sequence). Trimming stripped 6 bases from V and 2 bases from J, with 10 bases between.

This clone was counted a few times. This chain joins TRBV11-3 and TRBJ2-1; 9 bases fit TRBD2. This CDR3 has 16 amino acids. J was trimmed by 7 bases and V by 0 bases; bases with no gene match: 7. CDR1 is SGHNT and CDR2 is YENEEA in the germline V gene. CDR3 residues: CASSLDLTSGGNEQFF. The CDR3 DNA reads as TGTGCCAGCAGCTTAGATCTGACTAGCGGAGGGAATGAGCAGTTCTTC.

The chain combines TRBV7-2 with TRBJ2-7, with D perhaps matching TRBD1 (6 bases). The CDR3 runs 15 residues. The germline V gene encodes CDR1 SGHTA and CDR2 FQGNSA. Trimming pared 2 bases from V and 0 bases from J, leaving 11 bases between. CDR3 loop: CASSLSTGSSYEQYF. The CDR3 DNA sequence: TGTGCCAGCAGCTTAAGTACAGGGAGCTCCTACGAGCAGTACTTC.

This chain links TRBV4-1 with TRBJ1-5; 7 nucleotides line up with TRBD1. V dropped 0 bases and J dropped 8; count of bases not matched to a gene: 4. CDR1 is MGHRA, CDR2 YSYEKL, per germline. CDR3 length: 14 amino acids. CDR3 sequence (DNA): TGCGCCAGCAGCCAAGAAAGGGGGCAAAAGCCCCAGCATTTT. Its protein product is CASSQERGQKPQHF.

The chain combines TRBV27 with TRBJ1-2; TRBD1 matches at 8 bases. The CDR3 loop spans 13 amino acids. Germline V gives CDR1 MNHEY, CDR2 SMNVEV (reference sequence). Unmatched junction bases numbered 3, after V lost 2 bases and J lost 7 bases. In DNA, the CDR3 is TGTGCCAGCAGTTTACAGGGGGCGAGTGGCTACACCTTC. This translates into CASSLQGASGYTF.

The chain uses TRBV9 and TRBJ1-4; possible D gene TRBD1, 5 bases. The CDR3 is made up of 18 amino acids. V dropped 3 bases and J dropped 2 bases, with 20 bases sitting between them. Germline lookup yields CDR1 SGDLS and CDR2 YYNGEE. The CDR3 nucleotides are TGTGCCAGCAGCGAAAACAGGAAGATGGAGACGACTAATGAAAAACTGTTTTTT. Protein: CASSENRKMETTNEKLFF.

As for this clone: The sample carries other DNA sequences with the same CDR3. J is TRBJ1-1 and V is TRBV19; D perhaps matches TRBD1 (6 bases). Deletions cut 8 bases from V and 1 base from J, with 8 bases between. Germline V gene sequence: CDR1 LNHDA, CDR2 SQIVND (reference sequence). This CDR3 has 12 residues. The CDR3 is CASLQGNTEAFF. The CDR3 nucleotides are TGTGCCAGTCTACAGGGGAACACTGAAGCTTTCTTT.

The chain joins TRBV5-1 to TRBJ2-7, with 8 bases fitting TRBD2. CDR1 and CDR2 (germline): SGHRS, YFSETQ. This CDR3 spans 15 amino acids. The V and J ends lost 0 bases and 0 bases, in that order; junction bases with no gene match: 2. The CDR3 region is CASSLAGGSSYEQYF. CDR3 sequence (DNA): TGCGCCAGCAGCTTGGCGGGAGGGAGCTCCTACGAGCAGTACTTC.

DNA of the CDR3: TGTGCCAGCACTTCAGAGGGCAAGGCCAAAAACATTCAGTACTTC. It translates to CASTSEGKAKNIQYF. This chain uses TRBV27 with TRBJ2-4; possibly TRBD2 for D (5 bases). The CDR3 is 15 residues long. Germline CDR1 is MNHEY and CDR2 is SMNVEV (reference sequence). Trimming took off 7 bases at V and 1 base at J, with 14 bases between the two ends.

The V gene is TRBV18, the J gene TRBJ1-5; TRBD1 is a possible D gene (6 bases). CDR3 length: 15 residues. V lost 2 bases and J 4 bases, leaving 12 bases between the germline ends. Germline lookup yields CDR1 KGHSH and CDR2 LQKENI. CDR3 in amino acids: CASSPLAGANQPQHF. The CDR3 nucleotides are TGTGCCAGCTCACCATTGGCGGGGGCGAATCAGCCCCAGCATTTT. The full variable domain, with the rest looked up from reference TRBV18 and TRBJ1-5, is NAGVMQNPRHLVRRRGQEARLRCSPMKGHSHVYWYRQLPEEGLKFMVYLQKENIIDESGMPKERFSAEFPKEGPSILRIQQVVRGDSAAYFCASSPLAGANQPQHFGDGTRLSIL.

The chain carries TRBV24-1 and TRBJ1-5, with D uncertain. CDR3 size: 15 residues. The germline CDR1 and CDR2 sequences are KGHDR and SFDVKD. The germline V and J ends were trimmed by 3 bases and 6 bases, with 14 bases remaining between them. This CDR3 is CATSDSQGRGQPQHF. CDR3 nucleotide sequence: TGTGCCACCAGTGATAGTCAAGGTAGAGGTCAGCCCCAGCATTTT.

The chain combines TRBV11-3 with TRBJ2-7; D might be TRBD1 (6 bases). Trimming shortened V by 2 bases and J by 4 bases, and 15 bases separated the two germline ends. The CDR3 spans 15 residues. Germline values: CDR1 SGHNT, CDR2 YENEEA. Written as DNA, the CDR3 is TGTGCCAGCAGCTTACTCCAGGGGCTCCCGTACGAGCAGTACTTC. Amino acids: CASSLLQGLPYEQYF.

This chain links TRBV19 with TRBJ2-3, with TRBD2 matching 9 bases. This CDR3 spans 16 amino acids. With V trimmed by 3 bases and J by 3 bases, 7 bases remained unmatched. In germline, CDR1 is LNHDA, CDR2 SQIVND (reference sequence). The CDR3 reads CASSMLAGTDTDTQYF. CDR3 nucleotides: TGTGCCAGTAGTATGCTAGCGGGAACGGATACAGATACGCAGTATTTT.

The rearrangement links TRBV27 to TRBJ2-1, with a weak D call TRBD2 (5 bases). Germline V CDR1 and CDR2: MNHEY, SMNVEV (reference sequence). V was trimmed by 2 bases and J by 8 bases, leaving 10 bases between them. The length of the CDR3 is 13 residues. CDR3 coding DNA: TGTGCCAGCAGTTTACTGAACGGGGATGAGCAGTTCTTC. Translating it yields CASSLLNGDEQFF.

The chain couples TRBV18 to TRBJ1-2; TRBD1 is a possible D gene (5 bases). The CDR3 has 17 amino acids. Between the trimmed V and J ends, which lost 0 bases and 5 bases, there was a span of 19 bases. Germline V gene sequence: CDR1 KGHSH, CDR2 LQKENI. CDR3 DNA: TGTGCCAGCTCACCACCATGGGAATCCTCTCGGGGGTATGGCTACACCTTC. Amino acids: CASSPPWESSRGYGYTF.

This sequence joins TRBV28 and TRBJ1-1, with 7 bases aligning to TRBD1. The CDR3 is made up of 16 amino acids. V was clipped by 5 bases and J by 2 bases; unmatched bases: 11. In germline, CDR1 is MDHEN, CDR2 SYDVKM. The CDR3 sequence is CASSPRQGRANTEAFF. The CDR3 DNA reads TGTGCCAGCAGTCCAAGACAGGGACGGGCCAACACTGAAGCTTTCTTT.